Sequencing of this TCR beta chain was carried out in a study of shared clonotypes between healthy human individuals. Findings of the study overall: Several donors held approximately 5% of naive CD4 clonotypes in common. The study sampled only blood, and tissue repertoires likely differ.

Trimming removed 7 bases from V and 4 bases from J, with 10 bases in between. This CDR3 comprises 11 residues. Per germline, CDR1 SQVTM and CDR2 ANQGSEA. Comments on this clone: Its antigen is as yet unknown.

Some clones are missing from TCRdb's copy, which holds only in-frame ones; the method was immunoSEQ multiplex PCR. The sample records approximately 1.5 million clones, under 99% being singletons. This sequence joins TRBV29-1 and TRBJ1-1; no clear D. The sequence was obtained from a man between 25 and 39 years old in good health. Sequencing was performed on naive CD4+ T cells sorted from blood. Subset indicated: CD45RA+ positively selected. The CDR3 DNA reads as TGCAGCGCCCTAGGCGGCACTGAAGCTTTCTTT. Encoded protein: CSALGGTEAFF.